This T cell receptor beta chain was profiled in a study of T cells after yellow fever vaccination. The authors made TCR cDNA by 5'RACE template switching, adding a universal primer site and UMIs. TCRdb analysed the 5' RACE reads with MiXCR anew, one entry per CDR3 protein. The table shows hundreds of thousands of distinct CDR3 sequences, with 3.6% occurring only once. CDR3 length equals 17 residues. This clonotype was picked up many times. The gene calls are TRBV21-1 and TRBJ2-2; the listed D gene, TRBD2, was not tested against the DNA. TRBV21-1 is shown as a pseudogene. The sequence was collected from a man aged 18 to 35 who received the YFV17D yellow fever vaccine. The sequencing here drew on PBMCs, taken on the day of the yellow fever booster vaccination. The CDR3 protein is CASSKGVRRTNTGELFF. The CDR3 nucleotides are TGTGCCAGCAGCAAAGGTGTCAGGCGGACTAACACCGGGGAGCTGTTTTTT.